This is a list of T cell receptor beta chains from one sample in a study of early stage breast cancer tumors. The method was immunoSEQ multiplex PCR; TCRdb's version includes in-frame clones alone and lacks a portion of them. Of 25,000 to 30,000 clones in the sample, approximately 72% are singletons; the top ten hold around a third. Sequencing was performed on blood. All receptors come from a person in their fifties with breast cancer. Both conserved end residues are part of each CDR3. The D gene is left open where the match is weak. The listing skips clone size in some rows; elsewhere it reads once, few, many or a size class.

TRBD1	TRBV7-9	few	TRBJ2-1	CASSSGPRGPNYNEQFF	TGTGCCAGCAGCAGCGGACCCAGGGGGCCGAACTACAATGAGCAGTTCTTC
.	TRBV2	.	TRBJ1-2	CAFDRLEAPGRGYGYTF	TGTGCCTTCGATCGCCTGGAGGCGCCCGGGAGGGGGTATGGCTACACCTTC
TRBD1	TRBV7-6	.	TRBJ1-5	CASSLGTGSNQPQHF	TGTGCCAGCAGCTTAGGGACAGGGTCGAATCAGCCCCAGCATTTT
.	TRBV25-1	once	TRBJ2-1	CASSESWRNEQFF	TGTGCCAGCAGTGAATCGTGGAGGAATGAGCAGTTCTTC
.	TRBV6-1	few	TRBJ1-5	CASSESLMTALAHQPQHF	TGTGCCAGCAGTGAAAGCTTAATGACAGCCTTGGCACATCAGCCCCAGCATTTT
TRBD1	TRBV15	.	TRBJ2-3	CATSRGAGQGRLIGTDTQYF	TGTGCCACCAGCAGAGGGGCTGGACAGGGACGGTTGATAGGGACAGATACGCAGTATTTT
TRBD2	TRBV7-2	once	TRBJ2-5	CASSPGTSLETQYF	TGTGCCAGCAGCCCTGGGACTAGCCTAGAGACCCAGTACTTC
.	TRBV5-4	.	TRBJ2-6	CASSLVESGANVLTF	TGTGCCAGCAGCTTGGTAGAGTCTGGGGCCAACGTCCTGACTTTC
.	TRBV29-1	.	TRBJ1-1	CSVGWNTEAFF	TGCAGCGTTGGGTGGAACACTGAAGCTTTCTTT
.	TRBV7-9	few	TRBJ1-2	CASSFPQGGGYTF	TGTGCCAGCAGCTTCCCCCAAGGGGGGGGCTACACCTTC
.	TRBV19	.	TRBJ1-2	CASSIWGDRPVGYTF	TGTGCCAGTAGTATTTGGGGTGACAGGCCGGTTGGCTACACCTTC
TRBD2	TRBV2	.	TRBJ2-7	CASRYAAGGSYEQYF	TGTGCCAGCAGGTACGCGGCGGGAGGGTCCTACGAGCAGTACTTC
TRBD1	TRBV5-1	.	TRBJ2-7	CASSSGTELYEQYF	TGCGCCAGCAGCTCCGGGACAGAGCTCTACGAGCAGTACTTC
.	TRBV5-1	.	TRBJ2-3	CASSLARDIRTDTQYF	TGCGCCAGCAGCTTGGCCCGGGACATACGCACAGATACGCAGTATTTT
TRBD2	TRBV5-6	.	TRBJ2-1	CASSRLAGGPEQFF	TGTGCCAGCAGCAGACTAGCGGGAGGTCCCGAGCAGTTCTTC
.	TRBV6-1	.	TRBJ2-5	CASSEGHMGGETQYF	TGTGCCAGCAGTGAAGGGCATATGGGTGGGGAGACCCAGTACTTC
TRBD2	TRBV29-1	.	TRBJ2-5	CSVGFSGRGGETQYF	TGCAGCGTGGGCTTTAGCGGGAGAGGGGGAGAGACCCAGTACTTC
.	TRBV5-1	.	TRBJ2-1	CASSLRTIRSYNEQFF	TGCGCCAGCAGCTTGCGGACAATCAGGTCCTACAATGAGCAGTTCTTC
.	TRBV5-1	.	TRBJ2-7	CASSLESGGYEQYF	TGCGCCAGCAGCTTGGAGAGTGGGGGCTACGAGCAGTACTTC
TRBD1	TRBV6-5	once	TRBJ1-5	CASRTGSSNQPQHF	TGTGCCAGCAGGACAGGGTCCAGCAATCAGCCCCAGCATTTT
.	TRBV1	.	TRBJ2-1	CTSSRGLAGKNNEQFF	TGCACCAGCAGTCGGGGACTAGCGGGTAAGAACAATGAGCAGTTCTTC
.	TRBV10-1	.	TRBJ2-4	CASMRSSAKNIQYF	TGCGCCAGCATGAGGAGTTCTGCCAAAAACATTCAGTACTTC
.	TRBV7-3	once	TRBJ2-1	CASSLGTHNEQFF	TGTGCCAGCAGCCTCGGGACTCACAATGAGCAGTTCTTC
.	TRBV4-2	few	TRBJ1-2	CASSQGDYGYTF	TGTGCCAGCAGCCAGGGGGACTATGGCTACACCTTC
TRBD2	TRBV10-3	.	TRBJ2-7	CAISETVTSRNEQYF	TGTGCCATCAGTGAGACGGTGACTAGCAGAAACGAGCAGTACTTC
.	TRBV4-3	.	TRBJ1-2	CASSGSGAYGYTF	TGCGCCAGCAGCGGATCGGGGGCCTATGGCTACACCTTC
.	TRBV7-9	few	TRBJ1-1	CASSPHFGMVTEAFF	TGTGCCAGCAGCCCCCATTTTGGGATGGTCACTGAAGCTTTCTTT
.	TRBV28	.	TRBJ2-7	CASSLTSGFYEQYF	TGTGCCAGCAGTTTAACCAGCGGATTCTACGAGCAGTACTTC
.	TRBV27	few	TRBJ2-3	CASSLPPSDTQYF	TGTGCCAGCAGTTTACCCCCTTCAGATACGCAGTATTTT
.	TRBV29-1	.	TRBJ2-3	CSVVTGPDTQYF	TGCAGCGTTGTTACAGGGCCGGATACGCAGTATTTT
.	TRBV4-1	few	TRBJ2-7	CASRDTAYEQYF	TGCGCCAGCCGGGACACAGCCTACGAGCAGTACTTC
.	TRBV5-1	.	TRBJ2-7	CASSSGRAFGEQYF	TGCGCCAGCAGCTCGGGACGCGCGTTTGGCGAGCAGTACTTC
.	TRBV19	.	TRBJ1-5	CASSQGSGNRQPQHF	TGTGCCAGTAGTCAAGGGTCAGGGAACCGTCAGCCCCAGCATTTT
.	TRBV4-3	.	TRBJ1-4	CASSPLRGNEKLFF	TGCGCCAGCAGCCCTCTGAGAGGGAATGAAAAACTGTTTTTT
.	TRBV10-1	few	TRBJ2-3	CASSALVTDTQYF	TGCGCCAGCAGTGCCTTAGTCACAGATACGCAGTATTTT
.	TRBV6-1	.	TRBJ1-1	CASSVGGVNTEAFF	TGTGCCAGCAGTGTCGGTGGAGTAAACACTGAAGCTTTCTTT
TRBD1	TRBV7-2	few	TRBJ1-2	CASSSSGQGSYGYTF	TGTGCCAGCAGCTCCTCAGGACAGGGGAGCTATGGCTACACCTTC
.	TRBV19	.	TRBJ2-5	CASSRTVRETQYF	TGTGCCAGTAGTAGGACAGTAAGAGAGACCCAGTACTTC
TRBD1	TRBV6-1	.	TRBJ2-5	CASSRQGVWETQYF	TGTGCCAGCAGCCGGCAGGGGGTCTGGGAGACCCAGTACTTC
.	TRBV4-2	.	TRBJ2-1	CASSQDVGLSYNEQFF	TGTGCCAGCAGCCAAGATGTGGGGCTATCCTACAATGAGCAGTTCTTC
TRBD2	TRBV29-1	.	TRBJ2-5	CSVFPSATGLQYF	TGCAGCGTTTTTCCCTCCGCAACGGGACTACAGTACTTC
.	TRBV18	.	TRBJ1-1	CASSPPRGGTNTEAFF	TGTGCCAGCTCACCACCGCGGGGAGGAACGAACACTGAAGCTTTCTTT
.	TRBV5-1	.	TRBJ1-2	CASREVVSTNYGYTF	TGCGCCAGCAGGGAAGTTGTGTCGACTAACTATGGCTACACCTTC
TRBD2	TRBV4-3	many	TRBJ2-6	CASSQATTSGRSSGANVLTF	TGCGCCAGCAGCCAAGCCACGACTAGCGGGAGGTCGTCTGGGGCCAACGTCCTGACTTTC
TRBD2	TRBV7-9	few	TRBJ2-4	CASSLDPAGGPLAKNIQYF	TGTGCCAGCAGCTTAGACCCAGCGGGAGGGCCCTTAGCCAAAAACATTCAGTACTTC
TRBD1	TRBV2	.	TRBJ2-3	CASSERAGGRTDTQYF	TGTGCCAGCAGTGAAAGGGCAGGGGGCCGCACAGATACGCAGTATTTT
.	TRBV7-8	.	TRBJ2-1	CASSPKQVTGNEQFF	TGTGCCAGCAGCCCGAAACAAGTGACTGGTAATGAGCAGTTCTTC
TRBD2	TRBV19	few	TRBJ2-1	CASSWVAGQSYNEQFF	TGTGCCAGTAGTTGGGTAGCGGGACAATCCTACAATGAGCAGTTCTTC